Detailed here is one TCR beta chain. Its antigen is currently unknown. Germline V gene sequence: CDR1 MNHNS, CDR2 SASEGT. The CDR3 has 14 residues. Trimming took off 10 bases at V and 3 bases at J, with 18 bases between the two ends. In nominal health when sampled, donors likely had unrecorded immune exposures nonetheless. This entry comes from a study of cytomegalovirus exposure and HLA in healthy donors. Study as a whole: A prior analysis found 117 million unique TCR beta sequences from around 200 million T cells. Early on, a data release was issued that held roughly 86 million unique TCRs from HLA-typed donors. Study observations and caveats: The authors confirmed in vitro that a few CMV-associated chains were specific for CMV antigens.

The PCR used 60 Vbeta and 13 Jbeta primers. TCRdb keeps only in-frame clones here, not all; method: immunoSEQ multiplex PCR. The specimen's table records roughly 140,000 clones. The chain carries TRBV6-1 and TRBJ1-2, with D unresolved. The sequenced sample was PBMCs. The TCR originated in a male donor in good health and CMV-seronegative. The CDR3 DNA reads as TGTGCCATTACACACCCTCCCCATCACTATGGCTACACCTTC. Encoded protein: CAITHPPHHYGYTF.